This T cell receptor beta chain stems from a study of T-cell memory formation after mild COVID-19. This clonotype was seen more than once but under ten times. Its antigen remains unknown. Constant-segment primers and 5'RACE yielded cDNA libraries for TCR alpha and TCR beta, each carrying sample barcodes and UMIs. TCRdb re-called the 5' RACE reads with MiXCR, one entry per CDR3 protein. Of about 400,000 distinct CDR3 sequences in the sample, 24% were seen once. The germline V gene has CDR1 KGHDR and CDR2 SFDVKD. The CDR3 has 16 amino acids. Trimming at V came to 0 bases and at J to 0 bases, leaving 1 base not matched to a gene. The study's findings and limits: The main location of contracting CD4+ clones was CM and EM, and that of contracting CD8+ clones was EMRA.

The sequence was obtained from an adult woman who had mild COVID-19 (a few samples of this study predate the infection). Cell type and time point are not known. V and J are TRBV24-1 and TRBJ2-1; 7 bases align to TRBD1. Source material: PBMCs or a T cell subset sorted from them (not recorded which). CDR3 residues: CATSDLGDSSYNEQFF. CDR3 sequence (DNA): TGTGCCACCAGTGATTTGGGGGACAGCTCCTACAATGAGCAGTTCTTC.